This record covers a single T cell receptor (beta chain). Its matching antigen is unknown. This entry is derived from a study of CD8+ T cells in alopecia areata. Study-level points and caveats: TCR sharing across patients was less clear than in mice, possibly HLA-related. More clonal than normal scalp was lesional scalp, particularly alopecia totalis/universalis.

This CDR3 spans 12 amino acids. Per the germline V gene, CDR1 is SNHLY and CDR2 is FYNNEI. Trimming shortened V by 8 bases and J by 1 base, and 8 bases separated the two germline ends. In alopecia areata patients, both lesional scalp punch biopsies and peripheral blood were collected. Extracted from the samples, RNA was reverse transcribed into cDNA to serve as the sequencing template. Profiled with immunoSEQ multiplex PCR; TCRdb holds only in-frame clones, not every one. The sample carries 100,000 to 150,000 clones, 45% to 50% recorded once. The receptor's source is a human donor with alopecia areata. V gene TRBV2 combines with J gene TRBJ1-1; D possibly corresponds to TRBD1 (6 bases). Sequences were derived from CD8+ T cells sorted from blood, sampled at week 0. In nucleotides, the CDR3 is TGTGCCAGCGAACAGGGGAACACTGAAGCTTTCTTT. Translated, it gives CASEQGNTEAFF.